These 10 T cell receptor beta chains share one sample of origin, sequenced in a study of T cells in Graves' hyperthyroidism and ophthalmopathy. RNA transcripts yielded amplified TCR beta CDR3 regions. Researchers ran a first-round RT-PCR on the TCR CDR3 using the HTBI primer set. TCRdb independently ran MiXCR on the multiplex PCR reads; one entry per CDR3 protein. Here the sample spans about 400,000 distinct CDR3 sequences, about 14% being singletons. Input material: blood. These receptors originate from a woman aged 25 to 45 with Graves' ophthalmopathy.

The sample holds a few counts of this clonotype. The junction shows a germline mismatch at one end, possibly a read error. The rearrangement joins TRBV13 to TRBJ1-2; D perhaps matches TRBD1 (6 bases). This CDR3 comprises 12 residues. Germline CDR1 PRHDT, CDR2 FYEKMQ (reference sequence). The CDR3 DNA reads as TGTGCCAGCAGCTTATTTCCAGGGGAAGCCTCCTTC. It specifies CASSLFPGEASF.

The chain carries TRBV20-1 and TRBJ1-2; TRBD1 agrees at 9 bases. This CDR3 has 15 residues. The J segment lost 1 base and the V segment lost 3 bases, leaving 6 bases of the junction unmatched. Germline values: CDR1 DFQATT, CDR2 SNEGSKA (reference sequence). CDR3: CSARDGQGFNYGYTF. DNA of the CDR3: TGCAGTGCTAGGGATGGACAGGGGTTTAACTATGGCTACACCTTC.

This clonotype was counted many times. This rearrangement joins TRBV12-3 or TRBV12-4 to TRBJ2-2, with TRBD1 as a possible D gene (6 bases). The CDR3 loop spans 15 amino acids. The V end lost 6 bases, the J end lost 4 bases, and 15 bases lay between the germline ends. DNA for the CDR3: TGTGCCAGCAGCTCAGGGGCCTCGTTCACCGGGGAGCTGTTTTTT. It yields the protein CASSSGASFTGELFF.

This clonotype was recorded many times. The chain joins TRBV5-4 to TRBJ2-3, with 8 bases identical to TRBD2. The germline gives CDR1 SGHNT, CDR2 YYREEE (reference sequence). V trimming: 5 bases; J trimming: 0 bases; junction bases outside the gene matches: 5. This CDR3 spans 15 amino acids. The CDR3 sequence is CASSPSGGSTDTQYF. The CDR3 region has the DNA TGTGCCAGCAGTCCAAGCGGGGGCAGCACAGATACGCAGTATTTT.

This clonotype was seen just once. A much larger clone lies one base from this, so it may be a read error. The rearrangement uses TRBV29-1 and TRBJ1-1; D remains unclear. Germline V gene lookup returns CDR1 SQVTM and CDR2 ANQGSEA. The CDR3 length is 11 residues. In DNA form, the CDR3 reads TGCAGCGTTGCCAGGAACACTGACGCTTTCTTT. Its translation: CSVARNTDAFF.

This clonotype came up many times. This rearrangement joins TRBV27 to TRBJ2-3; D perhaps matches TRBD2 (7 bases). Germline values: CDR1 MNHEY, CDR2 SMNVEV (reference sequence). V was trimmed by 6 bases and J by 3 bases, leaving 10 bases between them. The CDR3 has 13 amino acids. The CDR3 DNA reads as TGTGCCAGCAGAGGGGGGGGGACAGATACGCAGTATTTT. This sequence encodes CASRGGGTDTQYF.

This chain uses TRBV28 with TRBJ1-1; D unclear. Deletions cut 1 base from V and 7 bases from J, with 7 bases between. Germline V gives CDR1 MDHEN, CDR2 SYDVKM. The CDR3 consists of 12 residues. The CDR3 DNA reads as TGTGCCAGCAGTTTATCCAGGTTTGAAGCTTTCTTT. The encoded protein is CASSLSRFEAFF.

This clonotype was counted at least ten times. This rearrangement joins TRBV3-1 to TRBJ2-7; TRBD2 might be the D (6 bases). Trimming removed 1 base from V and 5 bases from J, with 18 bases in between. Germline CDR1 LGHDT, CDR2 YNNKEL (reference sequence). The CDR3 totals 16 residues. CDR3 nucleotides: TGTGCCAGCAGCCAAGGGTGGGCGGGGCGTGCCCACGAGCAGTACTTC. Encoded protein: CASSQGWAGRAHEQYF.

This clonotype was detected ten times or more. In DNA form, the CDR3 reads TGTGCCAGCAGCCTACAGGGGGCCAGGTTCGAGCAGTACTTC. This translates into CASSLQGARFEQYF. The rearrangement links TRBV28 to TRBJ2-7; 9 nucleotides line up with TRBD1. Losses at the gene ends were 6 bases for V and 6 bases for J; bases not matched to a gene: 9. CDR3 length: 14 amino acids. Per germline, CDR1 MDHEN and CDR2 SYDVKM.

This clonotype has ten or more counts. This sequence joins TRBV30 and TRBJ2-1; D not resolved. The CDR3 covers 12 residues. Trimming cost V 8 bases and J 8 bases, with 16 bases left between them. CDR1 and CDR2 (germline): GTSNPN, SVGIG (reference sequence). CDR3 loop: CASLPGRDEQFF. The CDR3 DNA is TGTGCCAGCCTACCCGGCCGGGATGAGCAGTTCTTC.